Here is one T cell receptor (beta chain) with its context. Only in-frame clones appear in the TCRdb table, and some are missing; sequencing was by immunoSEQ multiplex PCR. The data contain under 300,000 clones, roughly 86% of them singletons. Per the germline V gene, CDR1 is LNHDA and CDR2 is SQIVND (reference sequence). This CDR3 is 15 amino acids long. Trimming pared 6 bases from V and 2 bases from J, leaving 14 bases between. Recruits, aged roughly 18 to 90 years, lived in 24 US areas. Researchers sorted participants into cohorts using their self-reported clinical history. This sample is part of a study of blood T cell repertoires in COVID-19. Looking at the study overall: Some COVID-19 samples were acute and others convalescent; all came from the United States, Italy and Spain. Sources were T cells, B-cell-depleted T cells, or PBMCs; the material itself was cDNA or gDNA.

The chain has TRBV19 and TRBJ2-1; D possibly corresponds to TRBD2 (5 bases). Sequenced sample: PBMCs or T cells enriched from blood (not recorded which). This receptor was taken from a middle-aged woman with acute COVID-19. This CDR3 is CASSSGFNAYNEQFF. The CDR3 DNA reads as TGTGCCAGTAGCAGCGGTTTCAACGCCTACAATGAGCAGTTCTTC.